This entry lists 27 T cell receptor beta chains sequenced from one sample in a study of blood T cell repertoires in COVID-19. The protocol was immunoSEQ multiplex PCR, while the TCRdb copy is restricted to in-frame clones and leaves out a portion. The table lists 130,000 to 150,000 clones, about 85% of them singletons. Sequencing was performed on peripheral blood. Receptors were obtained from a woman aged 40-49 years with active or convalescent COVID-19.

This clone was seen a few times. This chain joins TRBV6-4 and TRBJ2-3; TRBD2 matches 11 bases. This CDR3 contains 15 residues. V trimming: 7 bases; J trimming: 4 bases; junction bases outside the gene matches: 7. The germline CDR1 and CDR2 sequences are MRHNA and SNTAGT. CDR3 nucleotides: TGTGCCAGCATTGAATCGGGACTAGCGGCAGATACGCAGTATTTT. This encodes CASIESGLAADTQYF.

The genes are TRBV5-1 and TRBJ2-5; 10 bases agree with TRBD1. J gave up 5 bases and V 4 bases, and 11 bases lay outside the gene matches. From germline, CDR1 is SGHRS and CDR2 YFSETQ. The CDR3 is 16 amino acids. The CDR3 region is CASSPKISTGGETQYF. The CDR3 nucleotides read TGCGCCAGCAGCCCAAAAATTTCGACAGGGGGCGAGACCCAGTACTTC.

This clone has a single count. V usage is TRBV6-5 and J usage is TRBJ1-1; 7 bases are shared with TRBD1. This CDR3 comprises 12 residues. Germline V gene lookup returns CDR1 MNHEY and CDR2 SVGAGI. The junction had 1 base not matched to a gene; V was cut back by 4 bases and J by 5 bases. This chain's CDR3 is CASSSRGTEAFF. CDR3 nucleotides: TGTGCCAGCAGTTCCAGGGGGACTGAAGCTTTCTTT.

The CDR3 DNA follows: TGTGCCTGCGGGGACTGGGGCTACACCTTC. Protein product: CACGDWGYTF. The rearrangement joins TRBV28 to TRBJ1-2; weak D call: TRBD1 (5 bases). Trimming took 11 bases from V and 8 from J, leaving 12 bases between them. CDR1 is MDHEN, CDR2 SYDVKM, per germline. The CDR3 consists of 10 residues.

This clone was seen a handful of times. V gene TRBV10-2 combines with J gene TRBJ2-5; no clear D gene. CDR1 is WSHSY and CDR2 is SAAADI in the germline V gene. The length of the CDR3 is 13 residues. V shed 2 bases and J shed 0 bases, with 4 bases lying between them. For the CDR3, the DNA is TGCGCCAGCAGTGAGAACTACCAAGAGACCCAGTACTTC. Translated, it gives CASSENYQETQYF.

The chain links TRBV6-5 to TRBJ1-5; no firm D call. V lost 8 bases, J lost 4 bases, and 9 bases lay in between. CDR1 MNHEY and CDR2 SVGAGI come from the germline V gene. This CDR3 spans 12 amino acids. CDR3 in DNA: TGTGCCAGCGGGCAGGCGAATCAGCCCCAGCATTTT. Its translation: CASGQANQPQHF.

The rearrangement uses TRBV9 and TRBJ2-3; the match to TRBD2 covers 12 bases. Germline lookup yields CDR1 SGDLS and CDR2 YYNGEE. With 3 bases clipped from V and 2 bases from J, the junction kept 7 bases outside the gene matches. This CDR3 spans 17 amino acids. CDR3 sequence: CASSAGLAGTITDTQYF. In DNA, the CDR3 is TGTGCCAGCAGCGCCGGACTAGCGGGGACTATCACAGATACGCAGTATTTT.

CDR3 DNA sequence: TGTGCCAGCAGCCCCCATGACAGGGATGGCTATGGCTACACCTTC. It encodes CASSPHDRDGYGYTF. This chain connects TRBV3-1 (or the pseudogene TRBV3-2) to TRBJ1-2, with 7 bases lining up with TRBD1. J lost 4 bases, V lost 4 bases, and 9 bases had no gene match. This CDR3 has 15 amino acids. CDR1 is LGHDT, CDR2 YNNKEL, per germline (reference sequence).

The chain uses TRBV4-3 and TRBJ2-2; a possible D gene is TRBD2 (6 bases). The CDR3 totals 17 residues. Germline CDR1 and CDR2: LGHNA and YSLEER. Deletions cut 1 base from V and 5 bases from J, with 17 bases between. CDR3 DNA: TGCGCCAGCAGCCAAGCCCCGCCTAGCGAGCGAACCGGGGAGCTGTTTTTT. Its translation is CASSQAPPSERTGELFF.

The rearrangement links TRBV27 to TRBJ2-7, with D perhaps TRBD2 (7 bases). The germline V gene has CDR1 MNHEY and CDR2 SMNVEV (reference sequence). V was pared by 5 bases and J by 0 bases, with 14 bases between. CDR3 size: 15 residues. CDR3 in amino acids: CASSNRGGHSYEQYF. CDR3 DNA sequence: TGTGCCAGCAGTAATAGGGGGGGGCACTCCTACGAGCAGTACTTC.

This clone has a single count. This chain joins TRBV24-1 and TRBJ1-5, with D perhaps TRBD1 (5 bases). Trimming pared 4 bases from V and 11 bases from J, leaving 14 bases between. Germline V CDR1 and CDR2: KGHDR, SFDVKD. This CDR3 is 13 amino acids long. CDR3 sequence reads: CATSEGGERAQHF. The CDR3 DNA is TGTGCCACCAGTGAGGGAGGGGAAAGGGCCCAGCATTTT.

This chain joins TRBV5-6 and TRBJ1-2; the D is unclear. This CDR3 spans 13 amino acids. Trimming cost V 1 base and J 8 bases, with 12 bases left between them. Germline values: CDR1 SGHDT, CDR2 YYEEEE. CDR3 residues: CASSLISIAGYTF. The CDR3 region has the DNA TGTGCCAGCAGCTTGATCTCCATTGCGGGCTACACCTTC.

This rearrangement joins TRBV11-2 to TRBJ2-3; 8 bases line up with TRBD2. Trimming removed 3 bases from V and 6 bases from J; junction bases left unmatched: 11. The CDR3 totals 16 residues. Germline V CDR1 and CDR2: SGHAT, FQNNGV. The CDR3: CASSFRAGAPWDTQYF. DNA for the CDR3: TGTGCCAGCAGCTTTAGAGCGGGGGCCCCGTGGGATACGCAGTATTTT.

CDR3 loop: CASTGIGRVNTIYF. Written as DNA, the CDR3 is TGTGCCAGCACCGGAATTGGGAGAGTAAACACCATATATTTT. The V call is TRBV2, the J call TRBJ1-3; D is undetermined. Trimming shortened V by 7 bases and J by 6 bases, and 16 bases separated the two germline ends. The CDR3 sequence is 14 residues long. Germline V lookup: CDR1 SNHLY, CDR2 FYNNEI.

The chain joins TRBV11-3 to TRBJ1-2, with TRBD1 matching 7 bases. V lost 4 bases to trimming and J lost 5 bases; unmatched junction nucleotides: 7. The CDR3 has 14 residues. Germline V gene data show CDR1 as SGHNT and CDR2 as YENEEA. CDR3 amino acids: CASSSTGRLYGYTF. CDR3 coding DNA: TGTGCCAGCAGCTCGACAGGGCGACTATATGGCTACACCTTC.

The chain employs TRBV10-3 and TRBJ1-2, with D perhaps TRBD1 (5 bases). Germline V gene data show CDR1 as ENHRY and CDR2 as SYGVKD. CDR3 size: 13 residues. V shed 0 bases and J shed 5 bases, with 7 bases lying between them. The CDR3 is CAISESGGYGYTF. The CDR3 nucleotides are TGTGCCATCAGTGAGTCCGGGGGGTATGGCTACACCTTC.

The CDR3, as DNA: TGTGCCAGCAGACAACTGGGGGCTTCGAACACCGGGGAGCTGTTTTTT. Translating it yields CASRQLGASNTGELFF. The chain recombines TRBV7-9 with TRBJ2-2, with D possibly matching TRBD1 (6 bases). Trimming removed 6 bases from V and 0 bases from J, with 14 bases in between. Germline V gene sequence: CDR1 SEHNR, CDR2 FQNEAQ (reference sequence). This CDR3 region has 16 residues.

The chain links TRBV6-5 to TRBJ1-1, with unresolved D. Germline V gene sequence: CDR1 MNHEY, CDR2 SVGAGI. Between the trimmed V and J ends, which lost 6 bases and 1 base, there was a span of 9 bases. The CDR3 extends over 13 amino acids. CDR3 in amino acids: CASSSHWNTEAFF. The CDR3 nucleotides are TGTGCCAGCAGCTCCCACTGGAACACTGAAGCTTTCTTT.

J is TRBJ2-1 and V is TRBV11-2; 10 bases map to TRBD1. This CDR3 is built from 15 residues. The V gene end was trimmed by 4 bases and the J gene end by 3 bases; junction bases not matched to a gene: 3. Germline V lookup: CDR1 SGHAT, CDR2 FQNNGV. CDR3 coding DNA: TGTGCCAGCAGCTCCCGGGACAGGGGCTACAATGAGCAGTTCTTC. Translated: CASSSRDRGYNEQFF.

The rearrangement uses TRBV28 and TRBJ1-2, with a possible D match to TRBD1 (5 bases). The CDR3 extends over 13 amino acids. The germline V and J ends were trimmed by 4 bases and 4 bases, with 10 bases remaining between them. Germline V gene sequence: CDR1 MDHEN, CDR2 SYDVKM. Here the CDR3 reads CASSSNTGYGYTF. The CDR3 coding sequence is TGTGCCAGCAGTTCAAACACAGGCTATGGCTACACCTTC.

This chain joins TRBV4-3 and TRBJ2-2, with D tentatively TRBD2 (5 bases). The V end lost 1 base, the J end lost 4 bases, and 7 bases lay between the germline ends. The germline CDR1 and CDR2 sequences are LGHNA and YSLEER. The CDR3 contains 14 residues. CDR3 in amino acids: CASSQGGLTGELFF. The CDR3 DNA follows: TGCGCCAGCAGCCAAGGTGGACTCACCGGGGAGCTGTTTTTT.

V gene TRBV10-1 combines with J gene TRBJ2-5; D gene uncertain. Germline CDR1 and CDR2: WNHNN and SYGVQD (reference sequence). V was cut by 0 bases and J by 4 bases, with 6 bases left in between. CDR3 size: 13 residues. The CDR3 nucleotides read TGCGCCAGCAGTGAGTCAGCAGGAGAGACCCAGTACTTC. This gives the protein CASSESAGETQYF.

This chain links TRBV4-3 with TRBJ2-7; D unclear. CDR1 and CDR2 from the germline V gene are LGHNA and YSLEER. CDR3 length: 15 amino acids. V lost 1 base and J 3 bases, leaving 13 bases between the germline ends. The CDR3 DNA follows: TGCGCCAGCAGCCAAGTTTTGTCAGAATTCTACGAGCAGTACTTC. Its translation is CASSQVLSEFYEQYF.

As DNA, the CDR3 is TGTGCCAGCAGCTTAGACAGGGACTACGAGCAGTACTTC. This encodes CASSLDRDYEQYF. The chain combines TRBV11-1 with TRBJ2-7, with D possibly matching TRBD1 (6 bases). Per germline, CDR1 SGHAT and CDR2 FQDESV (reference sequence). The CDR3 sequence is 13 residues long. V lost 1 base and J 3 bases, leaving 7 bases between the germline ends.

This clone was observed a handful of times. V and J are TRBV28 and TRBJ1-1, with a tentative D call TRBD1 (6 bases). There are 15 residues in the CDR3. V lost 2 bases, J lost 6 bases, and 16 bases lay in between. Germline loops: CDR1 MDHEN, CDR2 SYDVKM. The CDR3 sequence: CASSLPGRGRAEAFF. CDR3 in DNA: TGTGCCAGCAGTTTACCAGGCAGGGGAAGGGCTGAAGCTTTCTTT.

This sequence joins TRBV7-2 and TRBJ2-5; 15 bases agree with TRBD2. Losses at the gene ends were 5 bases for V and 4 bases for J; bases not matched to a gene: 8. The V gene's germline CDR1 is SGHTA and CDR2 FQGNSA. The CDR3 runs to 17 residues. CDR3: CASSPGLAGGRLETQYF. The CDR3 DNA reads TGTGCCAGCAGCCCCGGACTAGCGGGGGGGAGATTAGAGACCCAGTACTTC.

The chain couples TRBV15 to TRBJ1-1; D not resolved. CDR3 size: 13 residues. The V and J ends lost 3 bases and 3 bases respectively, with 8 bases between them. Germline V gene data show CDR1 as LNHNV and CDR2 as YYDKDF (reference sequence). The CDR3 coding sequence is TGTGCCACCAGCAGTGAATCGGACACTGAAGCTTTCTTT. Its translation is CATSSESDTEAFF.